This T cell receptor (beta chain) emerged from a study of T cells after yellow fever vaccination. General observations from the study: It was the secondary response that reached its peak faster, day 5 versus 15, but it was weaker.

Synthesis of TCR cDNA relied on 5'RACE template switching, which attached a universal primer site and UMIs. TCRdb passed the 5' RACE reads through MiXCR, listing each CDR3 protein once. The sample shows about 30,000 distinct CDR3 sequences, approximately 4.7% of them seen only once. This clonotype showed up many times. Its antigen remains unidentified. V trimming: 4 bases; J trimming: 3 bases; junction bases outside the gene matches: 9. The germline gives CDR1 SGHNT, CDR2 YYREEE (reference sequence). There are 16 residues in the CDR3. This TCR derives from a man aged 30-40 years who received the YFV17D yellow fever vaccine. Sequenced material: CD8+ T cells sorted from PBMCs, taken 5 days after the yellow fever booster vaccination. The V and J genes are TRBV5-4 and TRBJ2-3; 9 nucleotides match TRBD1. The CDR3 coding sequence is TGTGCCAGCAGCCGCACCGGGACAGGGTGGACAGATACGCAGTATTTT. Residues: CASSRTGTGWTDTQYF.